These 3 T cell receptor beta chains share one sample of origin, sequenced in a study of CD8+ T cells in alopecia areata. As to treatment: oral pan-JAK inhibitor, 5-10 mg twice daily. Sequencing relied on a cDNA template that was reverse transcribed from extracted RNA. Profiled with immunoSEQ multiplex PCR; TCRdb holds only in-frame clones, not every one. The repertoire holds more than 150,000 clones, with roughly 46% as singletons. The specimen comprised CD8+ T cells sorted from blood, sampled at week 52, from a patient treated with tofacitinib. All receptors derive from a human donor with alopecia areata.

J is TRBJ2-7 and V is TRBV5-6, with TRBD1 matching over 7 bases. The germline V gene has CDR1 SGHDT and CDR2 YYEEEE. V was clipped by 3 bases and J by 2 bases; unmatched bases: 2. This CDR3 is built from 13 residues. The CDR3 nucleotides are TGTGCCAGCAGCTGGGACAGCCCCTACGAGCAGTACTTC. Residues: CASSWDSPYEQYF. Filled out from reference TRBV5-6 and TRBJ2-7, the complete variable domain reads DAGVTQSPTHLIKTRGQQVTLRCSPKSGHDTVSWYQQALGQGPQFIFQYYEEEERQRGNFPDRFSGHQFPNYSSELNVNALLLGDSALYLCASSWDSPYEQYFGPGTRLTVT.

This sequence joins TRBV27 and TRBJ2-6, with D hard to call. This CDR3 has 13 amino acids. Germline CDR1 reads MNHEY; CDR2 reads SMNVEV (reference sequence). Trimming took 8 bases from V and 4 from J, leaving 9 bases between them. DNA for the CDR3: TGTGCCAGCGGCAGACCCGGGGCCAACGTCCTGACTTTC. Translation: CASGRPGANVLTF.

The chain uses TRBV5-6 and TRBJ2-7; a possible D gene is TRBD2 (5 bases). Trimming stripped 3 bases from V and 3 bases from J, with 10 bases between. The length of the CDR3 is 13 residues. The germline CDR1 and CDR2 sequences are SGHDT and YYEEEE. CDR3 in DNA: TGTGCCAGCAGCTCGGACGGGGTCTACGAGCAGTACTTC. It specifies CASSSDGVYEQYF.